The clone carrying this T cell receptor beta chain has only a few counts. The antigen remains unidentified. These data originate in a study of cytomegalovirus exposure and HLA in healthy donors. A multiplex PCR was run with 60 Vbeta primers and 13 Jbeta primers. The repertoire was sequenced with immunoSEQ multiplex PCR; TCRdb's copy has only in-frame clones and lacks some. The data show roughly 92,000 clones, 80% to 85% seen once. General observations from the study: A missense variant in DCLRE1C was later tied to TCR beta V- and J-gene trimming. The authors considered a cluster of highly shared sequence variants likely to be a sequencing artifact. Earlier analysis looked at TCR beta V segments, and most were productive about 90% or about 30% of the time.

This clonotype was sampled from a woman between 65 and 79 years old in good health and CMV-seropositive. The source material was PBMCs.

In DNA form, the CDR3 reads TGTGCCAGCTCACCGGGGACAAATGAGCAGTTCTTC. As protein: CASSPGTNEQFF. The chain combines TRBV18 with TRBJ2-1, with D perhaps matching TRBD1 (6 bases). The CDR3 covers 12 residues. V was clipped by 3 bases and J by 7 bases, with 7 bases between them. The germline CDR1 and CDR2 sequences are KGHSH and LQKENI. Variable domain in full (rest from reference TRBV18 and TRBJ2-1): NAGVMQNPRHLVRRRGQEARLRCSPMKGHSHVYWYRQLPEEGLKFMVYLQKENIIDESGMPKERFSAEFPKEGPSILRIQQVVRGDSAAYFCASSPGTNEQFFGPGTRLTVL.